One sample yielded the 7 T cell receptor beta chains listed below, sequenced in a study of OX40 agonist ivuxolimab in advanced cancers. Produced via immunoSEQ multiplex PCR; TCRdb's table is partial and in-frame only. The table records around 78,000 clones, about nine tenths of them present only once. Here the sequenced sample was CD4+ or CD8+ T cells sorted from blood, taken in a trial of the OX40 agonist ivuxolimab. These receptors were taken from an adult with an advanced solid tumor such as melanoma, head and neck, liver or kidney cancer.

In nucleotides, the CDR3 is TGTGCCAGCAGTTTGGGCACCACGTGGCGGGAAAAACTGTTTTTT. Translating it yields CASSLGTTWREKLFF. This chain joins TRBV28 and TRBJ1-4; D gene uncertain. CDR3 size: 15 residues. Per the germline V gene, CDR1 is MDHEN and CDR2 is SYDVKM. V lost 3 bases and J 8 bases, leaving 16 bases between the germline ends.

This clone occurred once. DNA of the CDR3: TGTGCCATCAGTGAGTCGGGTGGGACAGGTAGCGGCTACACCTTC. Protein sequence: CAISESGGTGSGYTF. The chain links TRBV10-3 to TRBJ1-2, with TRBD1 identical over 8 bases. The CDR3 sequence is 15 residues long. Germline V CDR1 and CDR2: ENHRY, SYGVKD. The J segment lost 8 bases and the V segment lost 0 bases, leaving 8 bases of the junction unmatched.

The chain links TRBV5-1 to TRBJ1-4; TRBD1 is a possible D gene (6 bases). V lost 2 bases, J lost 5 bases, and 13 bases lay in between. The CDR3 sequence is 15 residues long. The germline CDR1 and CDR2 sequences are SGHRS and YFSETQ. CDR3 bases: TGCGCCAGCAGCTTCCTTTGGGGGCGGAATGAAAAACTGTTTTTT. Protein product: CASSFLWGRNEKLFF.

The chain uses TRBV5-8 and TRBJ1-1; D gene unclear. The CDR3 runs to 11 residues. V was shortened by 0 bases and J by 8 bases, with 5 bases between the two germline ends. Germline lookup yields CDR1 SGHTS and CDR2 YDEGEE. The chain's CDR3 is CASSLAFEAFF. The DNA for the CDR3 is TGTGCCAGCAGCTTGGCGTTCGAAGCTTTCTTT.

The chain couples TRBV14 to TRBJ2-1, with D maybe TRBD1 (5 bases). The CDR3 totals 13 residues. V was cut by 4 bases and J by 4 bases, with 8 bases left in between. Germline CDR1 reads SGHDN; CDR2 reads FVKESK. The CDR3 DNA is TGTGCCAGCAGCCCGACAGCTTACAATGAGCAGTTCTTC. Residues: CASSPTAYNEQFF.

The chain links TRBV4-3 to TRBJ2-3, with 8 positions matching TRBD2. The CDR3 sequence is 13 residues long. Losses at the gene ends were 1 base for V and 8 bases for J; bases not matched to a gene: 2. CDR1 is LGHNA and CDR2 is YSLEER in the germline V gene. For the CDR3, the DNA is TGCGCCAGCAGCCAAGGTCTAGCGGGTACGCAGTATTTT. Its translation is CASSQGLAGTQYF.

The chain uses TRBV6-5 and TRBJ2-6, with TRBD1 matching over 8 bases. V was clipped by 5 bases and J by 2 bases; unmatched bases: 2. CDR3 length equals 15 residues. In germline, CDR1 is MNHEY, CDR2 SVGAGI. CDR3 in DNA: TGTGCCAGCAGTCAGGGGGCCGCTGGGGCCAACGTCCTGACTTTC. Translated: CASSQGAAGANVLTF.